The T cell receptor beta chain under discussion was sequenced for a study of patients and donors after allogeneic stem cell transplantation. The junction had 0 bases not matched to a gene; V was cut back by 0 bases and J by 1 base. The CDR3 runs 14 residues. Looked up from germline, CDR1 is SGHRS and CDR2 is YFSETQ. This clonotype was observed many times. TCRdb passed the RT-PCR reads through MiXCR, listing each CDR3 protein once. The data show 410,000 or so distinct CDR3 sequences, 15% to 20% seen once. The sequence derives from a human donor who was either an allogeneic HSCT recipient or a stem cell or donor lymphocyte infusion donor (not recorded which). It is not recorded whose cells these are; they may come from a transplant donor. The rearrangement links TRBV5-1 to TRBJ2-5; 7 positions match TRBD1. The sequencing sample was made of blood, either unsorted or a sorted T cell fraction (not recorded which). Written as DNA, the CDR3 is TGCGCCAGCAGCTTGGACAGGGGCCAAGAGACCCAGTACTTC. Translation: CASSLDRGQETQYF.